This T cell receptor (beta chain) was obtained from a study of cytomegalovirus exposure and HLA in healthy donors. In the study overall: Out of 150 million to 200 million T cells, an earlier analysis found over 100 million unique TCR beta sequences in total. Among several hundred genotyped donors, around 80% fell in the Caucasian-associated ancestry cluster. Study results and caveats: Reportedly, TCR beta sequences accurately predicted HLA-A and HLA-B alleles in most subjects. In a later analysis, donors in an Asian-associated ancestry cluster reportedly had fewer N-insertions in productive TCRs than the cohort mean.

The PCR made use of 60 Vbeta and 13 Jbeta primers. The assay was immunoSEQ multiplex PCR, and TCRdb's table has in-frame clones only and misses some. The sample includes approximately 180,000 clones, over 75% of them seen just once. Unmatched junction bases numbered 7, after V lost 3 bases and J lost 2 bases. This CDR3 is built from 17 residues. The germline CDR1 and CDR2 sequences are LNHDA and SQIVND (reference sequence). Points on this clone: Its specificity is not known.

The sample comprised PBMCs. This chain links TRBV19 with TRBJ2-1; TRBD2 agrees at 10 bases. The receptor comes from a man in his forties in good health and CMV-seropositive. The CDR3 DNA follows: TGTGCCAGTAGTATCGGCGGACTAGCGGTTACCTACAATGAGCAGTTCTTC. It translates to CASSIGGLAVTYNEQFF.